These T cell receptor beta chains were read from a single sample in a study of T cell changes during pregnancy in multiple sclerosis. Produced via immunoSEQ multiplex PCR; TCRdb's table is partial and in-frame only. The profile covers some 59,000 clones, with approximately 91% appearing a single time and 1.3% taken by the ten largest. Sample: peripheral blood, taken in the second trimester of pregnancy. The source is a female donor with multiple sclerosis, enrolled in a pregnancy study. CDR3s include the opening cysteine and the closing phenylalanine or tryptophan. The size entry is marked missing in some rows and otherwise reads once, few, many or a size class.

v_call clone_size cdr3_aa
TRBV5-1 - CASSFQGGNTIYF
TRBV6-1 once CASRRDPQQFF
TRBV11-3 - CASSLGTGAPLHF
TRBV13 few CASSLGTRGNEQYF
TRBV9 - CASSALLAGVYNEQFF
TRBV6-5 few CASSLQGARTDTQYF
TRBV11-2 - CASSSVRQGRSYNSPLHF
TRBV5-1 - CASSGWGQGNEKLFF
TRBV19 - CASSRTGTYGYTF
TRBV7-2 - CASSSFPGSDRAKNIQYF
TRBV19 - CASRSQPEGNGYTF
TRBV7-2 - CASSTYRNQPQHF
TRBV5-1 - CASSLYGQGTGELFF
TRBV6-1 - CASRRDTEAFF
TRBV5-8 once CASSGWTGAYEQYF
TRBV5-6 - CASSRTPDRANVLTF
TRBV6-5 - CASRNFGQTEAFF
TRBV11-3 - CASSLGISGGYRANTGELFF
TRBV7-2 - CASSPHRGSYEKLFF
TRBV7-9 - CASSPRGTSGITDTQYF
TRBV6-1 - CASSALDGDTEAFF
TRBV7-3 - CASSSLGGRADTQYF
TRBV6-6 - CASSYDGGVQETQYF
TRBV6-1 - CASSGGTGGNTIYF